This T cell receptor (beta chain) was sequenced in a study of cytomegalovirus exposure and HLA in healthy donors. Overall study findings and caveats: Researchers reported in a later analysis that common viral pathogens appeared linked to several top clusters.

This PCR relied on a set of 60 Vbeta primers and 13 Jbeta primers. TCRdb's copy holds only in-frame clones and misses some; the assay was immunoSEQ multiplex PCR. The sample records some 110,000 clones, over 60% being singletons. Note on this clone: The antigen remains unidentified.

Germline values: CDR1 MGHDK, CDR2 SYGVNS. The CDR3 extends over 12 amino acids. Sequences were obtained from PBMCs. V is TRBV25-1 and J is TRBJ2-5; D call uncertain. The last part of the DNA fits TRBJ2-7 better; the J call may be wrong. This TCR came from a young woman in good health and CMV-seropositive. The CDR3 bases are TGTGCCAGCGTGTCAAATTCCTACGAGCAGTACTTC. Its translation: CASVSNSYEQYF.